The clone carrying this T cell receptor beta chain appeared a few times. What it recognizes is unknown. PCR amplification relied on 60 Vbeta primers (plus 13 Jbeta primers). This table comes from immunoSEQ multiplex PCR, and its TCRdb copy is limited to in-frame clones, with some not included. The table includes 97,000 or so clones, roughly 80% detected once. These data belong to a study of cytomegalovirus exposure and HLA in healthy donors. Per the germline V gene, CDR1 is MNHEY and CDR2 is SMNVEV (reference sequence). The CDR3 has 15 residues. V gave up 3 bases and J gave up 1 base, with 12 bases separating them. The study, taken as a whole, reports: TCR beta V- and J-gene trimming, according to a later analysis, was linked to a missense DCLRE1C variant. In a later analysis, at a false discovery rate of 0.05, 17,000 or so TCR beta sequences matched HLA alleles.

Sequencing used PBMCs. The gene calls are TRBV27 and TRBJ1-1, with a tentative D call TRBD1 (5 bases). The sequence came from a middle-aged man in good health and CMV-seronegative. The CDR3 loop reads CASSFLAGPNTEAFF. The CDR3 DNA is TGTGCCAGCAGTTTCCTGGCAGGGCCGAACACTGAAGCTTTCTTT.